This T cell receptor (beta chain) was found in a study of OX40 agonist ivuxolimab in advanced cancers. The overall study: Administration of intravenous ivuxolimab to patients occurred every 2 weeks at 0.01 to 10 mg/kg. Cohort: roughly 80% men, mean age approximately 66, aged about 20 to 90.

Some clones are missing from TCRdb's copy, which holds only in-frame ones; the method was immunoSEQ multiplex PCR. Among 75,000 to 100,000 clones listed, roughly nine tenths were seen once. CDR3 length equals 15 residues. The germline gives CDR1 MNHNY, CDR2 SVGAGI (reference sequence). Between the trimmed V and J ends, which lost 4 bases and 2 bases, there was a span of 15 bases. This sequence joins TRBV6-6 and TRBJ2-7, with a tentative D call TRBD1 (6 bases). The clonotype originates from an adult with an advanced solid tumor such as melanoma, head and neck, liver or kidney cancer. The material sequenced was CD4+ or CD8+ T cells sorted from blood, taken in a trial of the OX40 agonist ivuxolimab. In nucleotides, the CDR3 is TGTGCCAGCAGTTCTTCCGGGACACCCACCTACGAGCAGTACTTC. Encoded protein: CASSSSGTPTYEQYF.